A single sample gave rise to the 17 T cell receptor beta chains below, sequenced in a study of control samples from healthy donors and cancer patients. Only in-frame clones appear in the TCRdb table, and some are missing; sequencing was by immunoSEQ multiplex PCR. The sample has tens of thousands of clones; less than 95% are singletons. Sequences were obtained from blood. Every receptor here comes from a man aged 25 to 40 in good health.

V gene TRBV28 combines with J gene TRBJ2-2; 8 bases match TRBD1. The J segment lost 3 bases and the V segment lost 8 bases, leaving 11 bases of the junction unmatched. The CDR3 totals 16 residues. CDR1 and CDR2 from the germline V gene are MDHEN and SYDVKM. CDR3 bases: TGTGCCAGCTTCTCCTGGACAGGGCCAGACACCGGGGAGCTGTTTTTT. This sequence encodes CASFSWTGPDTGELFF.

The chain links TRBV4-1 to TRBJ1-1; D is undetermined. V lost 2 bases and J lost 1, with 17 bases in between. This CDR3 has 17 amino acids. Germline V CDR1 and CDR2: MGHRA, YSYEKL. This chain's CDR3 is CASSQTPKVVRNTEAFF. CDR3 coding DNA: TGCGCCAGCAGCCAAACCCCAAAGGTGGTTCGGAACACTGAAGCTTTCTTT.

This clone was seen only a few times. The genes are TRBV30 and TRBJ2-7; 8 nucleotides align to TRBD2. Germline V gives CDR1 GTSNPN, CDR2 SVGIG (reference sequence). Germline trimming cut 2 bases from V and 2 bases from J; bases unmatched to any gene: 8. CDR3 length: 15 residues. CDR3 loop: CAWSTTRGGTYEQYF. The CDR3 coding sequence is TGTGCCTGGAGTACGACACGGGGGGGGACCTACGAGCAGTACTTC.

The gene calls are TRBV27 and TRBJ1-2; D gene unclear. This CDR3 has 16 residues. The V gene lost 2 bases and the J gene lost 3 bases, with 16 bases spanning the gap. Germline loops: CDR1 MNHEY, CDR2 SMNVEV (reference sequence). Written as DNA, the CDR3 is TGTGCCAGCAGTTTAGTAGCCAGGCCGACCCACTATGGCTACACCTTC. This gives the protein CASSLVARPTHYGYTF.

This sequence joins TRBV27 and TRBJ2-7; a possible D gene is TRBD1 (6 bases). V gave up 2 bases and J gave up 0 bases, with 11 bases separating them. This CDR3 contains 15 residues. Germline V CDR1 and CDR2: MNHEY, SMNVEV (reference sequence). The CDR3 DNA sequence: TGTGCCAGCAGTTTAATGGCAGGGGACTCCTACGAGCAGTACTTC. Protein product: CASSLMAGDSYEQYF.

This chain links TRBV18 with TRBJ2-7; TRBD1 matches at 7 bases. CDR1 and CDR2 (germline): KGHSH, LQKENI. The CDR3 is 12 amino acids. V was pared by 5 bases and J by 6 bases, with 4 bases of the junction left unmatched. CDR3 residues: CASSRRTGEQYF. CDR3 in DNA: TGTGCCAGCTCAAGGCGGACAGGCGAGCAGTACTTC.

As DNA, the CDR3 is TGTGCCAGCAGTACACCTCAGGGGGGGCTGCTTCAGTATTTT. Protein product: CASSTPQGGLLQYF. The chain couples TRBV28 to TRBJ2-3; D assignment may be TRBD1 or TRBD2 (7 bases each). The CDR3 has 14 amino acids. Per the germline V gene, CDR1 is MDHEN and CDR2 is SYDVKM. V was cut by 5 bases and J by 12 bases, with 21 bases left in between. Looking up the rest from reference TRBV28 and TRBJ2-3 gives the full variable domain: DVKVTQSSRYLVKRTGEKVFLECVQDMDHENMFWYRQDPGLGLRLIYFSYDVKMKEKGDIPEGYSVSREKKERFSLILESASTNQTSMYLCASSTPQGGLLQYFGPGTRLTVL.

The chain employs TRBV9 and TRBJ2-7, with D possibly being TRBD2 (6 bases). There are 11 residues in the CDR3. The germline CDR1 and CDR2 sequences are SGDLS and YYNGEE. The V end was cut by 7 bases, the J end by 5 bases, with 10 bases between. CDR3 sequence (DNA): TGTGCCAGCTCGACGGGGGACGAGCAGTACTTC. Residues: CASSTGDEQYF.

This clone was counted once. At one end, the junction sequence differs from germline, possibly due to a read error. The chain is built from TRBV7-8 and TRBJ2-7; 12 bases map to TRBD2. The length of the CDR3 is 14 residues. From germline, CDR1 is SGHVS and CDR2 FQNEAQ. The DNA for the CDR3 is TGTGCCAGCAGCCTAGCGGGAGGGCTTCACGAGCAGTACTTC. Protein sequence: CASSLAGGLHEQYF.

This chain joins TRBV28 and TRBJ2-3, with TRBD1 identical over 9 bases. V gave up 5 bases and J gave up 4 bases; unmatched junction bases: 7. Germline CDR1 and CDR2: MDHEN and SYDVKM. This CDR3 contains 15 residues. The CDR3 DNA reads TGTGCCAGCAGTCCTGGGGACAGGGTTTCAGATACGCAGTATTTT. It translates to CASSPGDRVSDTQYF.

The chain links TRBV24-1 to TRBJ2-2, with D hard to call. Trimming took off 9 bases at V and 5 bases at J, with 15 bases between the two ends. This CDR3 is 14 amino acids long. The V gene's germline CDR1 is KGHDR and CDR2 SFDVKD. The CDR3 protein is CATRASVGTGELFF. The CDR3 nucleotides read TGTGCCACCCGGGCCAGCGTTGGGACCGGGGAGCTGTTTTTT.

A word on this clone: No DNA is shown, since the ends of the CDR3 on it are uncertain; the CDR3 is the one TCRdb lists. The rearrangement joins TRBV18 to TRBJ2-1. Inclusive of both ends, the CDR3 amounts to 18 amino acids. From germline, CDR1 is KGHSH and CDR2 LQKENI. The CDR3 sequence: CASSPPYLFGSGAPEWFF.

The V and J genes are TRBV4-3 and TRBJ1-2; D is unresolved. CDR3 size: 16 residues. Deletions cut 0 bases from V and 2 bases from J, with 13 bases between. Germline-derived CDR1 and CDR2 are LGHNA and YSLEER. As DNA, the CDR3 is TGCGCCAGCAGCCAAGATTCCCGAGGGAACAACTATGGCTACACCTTC. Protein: CASSQDSRGNNYGYTF.

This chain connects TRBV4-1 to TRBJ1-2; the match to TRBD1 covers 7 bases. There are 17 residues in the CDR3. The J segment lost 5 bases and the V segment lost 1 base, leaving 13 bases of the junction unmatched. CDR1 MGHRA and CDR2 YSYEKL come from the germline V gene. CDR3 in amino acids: CASSQGRTGRGLYGYTF. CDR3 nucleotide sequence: TGCGCCAGCAGCCAAGGCCGGACAGGCAGGGGATTATATGGCTACACCTTC.

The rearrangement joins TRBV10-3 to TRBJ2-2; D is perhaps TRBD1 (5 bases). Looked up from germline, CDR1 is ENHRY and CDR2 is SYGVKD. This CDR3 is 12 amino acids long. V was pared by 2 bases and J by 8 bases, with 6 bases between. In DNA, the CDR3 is TGTGCCATCAGTGAGGGGGCGGGGGAGCTGTTTTTT. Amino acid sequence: CAISEGAGELFF.

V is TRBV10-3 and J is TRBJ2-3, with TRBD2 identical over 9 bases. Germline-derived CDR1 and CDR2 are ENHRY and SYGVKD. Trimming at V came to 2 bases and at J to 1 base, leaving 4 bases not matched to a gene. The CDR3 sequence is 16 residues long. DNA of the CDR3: TGTGCCATCAGTGAGCGCGGCGGGGGGGGCACAGATACGCAGTATTTT. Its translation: CAISERGGGGTDTQYF.

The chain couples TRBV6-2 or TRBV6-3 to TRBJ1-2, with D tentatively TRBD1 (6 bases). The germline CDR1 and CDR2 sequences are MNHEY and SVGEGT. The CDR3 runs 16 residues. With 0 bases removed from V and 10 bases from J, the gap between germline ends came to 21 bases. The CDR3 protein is CASSYSRLRGDLTYTF. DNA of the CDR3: TGTGCCAGCAGTTACTCGAGACTCAGGGGCGATCTAACCTACACCTTC.